This entry lists 16 T cell receptor beta chains sequenced from one sample in a study of cytomegalovirus exposure and HLA in healthy donors. This PCR relied on a set of 60 Vbeta primers and 13 Jbeta primers. The method was immunoSEQ multiplex PCR; TCRdb's version includes in-frame clones alone and lacks a portion of them. The repertoire holds about 170,000 clones, with roughly 60% as singletons. The sample consisted of PBMCs. These receptor sequences come from a man aged 35-49 years in good health and CMV-seronegative.

This chain uses TRBV6-6 with TRBJ2-1, with 15 bases fitting TRBD2. Losses at the gene ends were 6 bases for V and 8 bases for J; bases not matched to a gene: 5. CDR1 and CDR2 (germline): MNHNY, SVGAGI (reference sequence). CDR3 size: 15 residues. CDR3 coding DNA: TGTGCCAGCAGGACCGGGACTAGCGGGAGGTATGAGCAGTTCTTC. Its translation: CASRTGTSGRYEQFF.

This clone occurred many times. The chain has TRBV5-8 and TRBJ2-7; unclear D gene. Per the germline V gene, CDR1 is SGHTS and CDR2 is YDEGEE. The CDR3 runs 13 residues. Trimming took 1 base from V and 2 from J, leaving 7 bases between them. CDR3 coding DNA: TGTGCCAGCAGCTTGACTCGCCCCTACGAGCAGTACTTC. Translating gives CASSLTRPYEQYF.

The V and J genes are TRBV28 and TRBJ2-3, with 9 bases matching TRBD1. Germline-derived CDR1 and CDR2 are MDHEN and SYDVKM. Unmatched junction bases numbered 3, after V lost 6 bases and J lost 2 bases. The CDR3 spans 14 residues. CDR3 residues: CASSGTGITDTQYF. The CDR3 DNA reads TGTGCCAGCAGCGGGACAGGGATCACAGATACGCAGTATTTT.

The chain couples TRBV5-6 to TRBJ1-4, with 8 bases that match TRBD1. The germline V gene has CDR1 SGHDT and CDR2 YYEEEE. The V and J ends lost 2 bases and 7 bases, in that order; junction bases with no gene match: 7. The CDR3 loop spans 15 amino acids. The DNA for the CDR3 is TGTGCCAGCAGCTTACTCTATACAGGGGGTGAAAAACTGTTTTTT. This translates into CASSLLYTGGEKLFF.

V gene TRBV11-3 combines with J gene TRBJ1-2; perhaps TRBD1 as D (5 bases). From germline, CDR1 is SGHNT and CDR2 YENEEA. Trimming shortened V by 5 bases and J by 0 bases, and 16 bases separated the two germline ends. CDR3 size: 16 residues. This CDR3 is CASSRVVGDPNYGYTF. CDR3 coding DNA: TGTGCCAGCAGCCGCGTGGTAGGGGATCCTAACTATGGCTACACCTTC.

This clone has a handful of counts. The chain has TRBV9 and TRBJ2-5, with D maybe TRBD1 (5 bases). The CDR3 covers 13 residues. The V end was cut by 4 bases, the J end by 11 bases, with 18 bases between. The germline V gene encodes CDR1 SGDLS and CDR2 YYNGEE. The CDR3 DNA reads TGTGCCAGCAGCCCAGGGCCCGAGTCTAGGCAGTACTTC. Its protein is CASSPGPESRQYF.

The rearrangement joins TRBV7-9 to TRBJ2-5; possibly TRBD1 for D (6 bases). The CDR3 loop spans 16 amino acids. V gave up 2 bases and J gave up 1 base, with 14 bases separating them. Germline V gene sequence: CDR1 SEHNR, CDR2 FQNEAQ (reference sequence). This chain's CDR3 is CASSLLGAGAQETQYF. CDR3 coding DNA: TGTGCCAGCAGCTTATTGGGGGCAGGGGCCCAAGAGACCCAGTACTTC.

V and J are TRBV28 and TRBJ2-1; a weak D match, TRBD2 (7 bases). The CDR3 length is 15 residues. Trimming pared 1 base from V and 10 bases from J, leaving 17 bases between. Germline CDR1 MDHEN, CDR2 SYDVKM. CDR3 amino acids: CASSLSGGDLKEQFF. Written as DNA, the CDR3 is TGTGCCAGCAGTTTATCGGGGGGCGATTTGAAAGAGCAGTTCTTC.

The chain combines TRBV10-1 with TRBJ1-5; 11 bases are a match to TRBD1. CDR3 length: 19 residues. Germline V gene lookup returns CDR1 WNHNN and CDR2 SYGVQD (reference sequence). V was pared by 4 bases and J by 1 base, with 12 bases of the junction left unmatched. The CDR3 here is CASSGGKDRGRRSNQPQHF. The CDR3, as DNA: TGCGCCAGCAGTGGAGGCAAGGACAGGGGGCGGAGGAGCAATCAGCCCCAGCATTTT.

Only a few counts were recorded for this clone. A read error may produce the germline difference seen at one junction end. V is TRBV7-9 and J is TRBJ1-1, with TRBD1 identical over 11 bases. Per germline, CDR1 SEHNR and CDR2 FQNEAQ (reference sequence). CDR3 length: 12 residues. The CDR3 nucleotides read TGTTCCAGCAGCCTTGGACAGGGGGCGACTTTCTTT. Protein sequence: CSSSLGQGATFF.

This rearrangement joins TRBV19 to TRBJ2-1, with D maybe TRBD2 (6 bases). Germline lookup yields CDR1 LNHDA and CDR2 SQIVND (reference sequence). The ends were cut back, 4 bases at V and 4 bases at J, with 11 bases in the middle. The CDR3 totals 14 residues. As DNA, the CDR3 is TGTGCCAGTAGTACCCCGGGACTTTACAATGAGCAGTTCTTC. It encodes CASSTPGLYNEQFF.

This chain connects TRBV7-2 to TRBJ2-3; 10 nucleotides line up with TRBD1. The CDR3 covers 15 residues. The J segment lost 3 bases and the V segment lost 3 bases, leaving 3 bases of the junction unmatched. Germline V gene lookup returns CDR1 SGHTA and CDR2 FQGNSA. This CDR3 reads CASSLGQGWTDTQYF. DNA for the CDR3: TGTGCCAGCAGCTTGGGACAGGGGTGGACAGATACGCAGTATTTT.

The chain carries TRBV19 and TRBJ2-1; D is ambiguous. The CDR3 runs 13 residues. Germline V lookup: CDR1 LNHDA, CDR2 SQIVND (reference sequence). Trimming removed 1 base from V and 7 bases from J, with 8 bases in between. The CDR3 DNA reads as TGTGCCAGTAGTATAGTTCGAGAAAATGAGCAGTTCTTC. Translating gives CASSIVRENEQFF.

A single count supports this clone. The chain has TRBV7-2 and TRBJ1-4, with D possibly matching TRBD1 (6 bases). Germline CDR1 SGHTA, CDR2 FQGNSA. The CDR3 sequence is 15 residues long. Deletions cut 5 bases from V and 0 bases from J, with 10 bases between. The chain's CDR3 is CASSNDRSTNEKLFF. In nucleotides, the CDR3 is TGTGCCAGCAGCAACGACAGGTCAACTAATGAAAAACTGTTTTTT. Using reference TRBV7-2 and TRBJ1-4 for the parts outside the CDR3, the full variable domain is GAGVSQSPSNKVTEKGKDVELRCDPISGHTALYWYRQSLGQGLEFLIYFQGNSAPDKSGLPSDRFSAERTGGSVSTLTIQRTQQEDSAVYLCASSNDRSTNEKLFFGSGTQLSVL.

This clone was counted at least ten times. In the same sample, other DNA sequences code for this CDR3. The chain has TRBV10-3 and TRBJ2-2, with TRBD1 matching 7 bases. This CDR3 is 13 amino acids long. The ends lost 10 bases at V and 5 bases at J; junction bases unmatched: 7. CDR1 and CDR2 from the germline V gene are ENHRY and SYGVKD. CDR3 amino acids: CATATGETGELFF. CDR3 nucleotides: TGTGCCACCGCCACAGGGGAGACCGGGGAGCTGTTTTTT.

This clone was detected only a few times. The V gene is TRBV4-2, the J gene TRBJ2-7, with 7 bases lining up with TRBD2. The V and J ends lost 0 bases and 3 bases, in that order; junction bases with no gene match: 14. Germline CDR1 LGHNA, CDR2 YNFKEQ. The CDR3 sequence is 18 residues long. CDR3 region: CASSQDQSAGTKLYEQYF. The DNA of the CDR3 is TGTGCCAGCAGCCAAGATCAAAGCGCGGGGACTAAACTCTACGAGCAGTACTTC.